Listed below are T cell receptor beta chains from one sample, sequenced in a study of cytomegalovirus exposure and HLA in healthy donors. Generated by immunoSEQ multiplex PCR, the TCRdb table keeps only in-frame clones and is missing some. The sample records approximately 220,000 clones, approximately 83% being singletons. The sample taken for sequencing was PBMCs. The receptors stem from a boy between 2 and 10 years old in good health and CMV-seronegative. Both conserved end residues are part of each CDR3. The D gene is left open where the match is weak. Some rows have no size entry. The others give once, few or many, or a class for an expanded clone.

>.|TRBV27|TRBJ2-7|TRBD1
CASSPDIGQGLEQYF
TGTGCCAGCAGTCCCGATATTGGACAGGGTCTCGAGCAGTACTTC
>once|TRBV7-6|TRBJ1-2|.
CASSLMWGRSINHGYTF
TGTGCCAGCAGCTTGATGTGGGGGCGTTCGATTAATCATGGCTACACCTTC
>.|TRBV4-2|TRBJ2-7|TRBD1
CASSPGQGVYEQYF
TGTGCCAGCAGCCCCGGACAGGGGGTGTACGAGCAGTACTTC
>.|TRBV13|TRBJ2-7|.
CASSFSQGLGSYEQYF
TGTGCCAGCAGCTTCAGTCAGGGGCTGGGTTCCTACGAGCAGTACTTC
>.|TRBV16|TRBJ2-1|.
CASSQQGYNEQFF
TGTGCCAGCAGCCAACAGGGATACAATGAGCAGTTCTTC
>few|TRBV10-3|TRBJ2-1|.
CAISDVGPYSLYNEQFF
TGTGCCATCAGTGACGTGGGTCCATACAGCTTATACAATGAGCAGTTCTTC
>.|TRBV7-9|TRBJ1-4|.
CASSLFRRATNEKLFF
TGTGCCAGCAGCTTATTCAGGCGAGCAACTAATGAAAAACTGTTTTTT
>.|TRBV7-6|TRBJ2-3|TRBD2
CASSLVGTSGSKDTQYF
TGTGCCAGCAGCTTAGTCGGGACTAGCGGGAGTAAAGATACGCAGTATTTT
>.|TRBV5-4|TRBJ1-1|.
CASSLEGGGTEAFF
TGTGCCAGCAGCTTGGAGGGCGGGGGCACTGAAGCTTTCTTT
>.|TRBV5-6|TRBJ2-1|.
CASSLGRGEQFF
TGTGCCAGCAGCTTGGGCAGGGGCGAGCAGTTCTTC